Each of the 4 T cell receptor beta chains below was sequenced from the same sample in a study of T cells in Graves' hyperthyroidism and ophthalmopathy. From RNA transcripts, TCR beta CDR3 regions were amplified. The study used the HTBI primer set for a first-round RT-PCR of the TCR CDR3. From the multiplex PCR reads, TCRdb called clonotypes with MiXCR, one entry per CDR3 protein. This sample has about 290,000 distinct CDR3 sequences, with roughly 13% found just once. The sequenced sample consisted of blood. The receptors were gathered from a woman aged 40-49 years with Graves' hyperthyroidism.

This clonotype showed up many times. The chain recombines TRBV28 with TRBJ2-7, with D possibly being TRBD1 (6 bases). The V gene lost 3 bases and the J gene lost 4 bases, with 16 bases spanning the gap. Germline lookup yields CDR1 MDHEN and CDR2 SYDVKM. CDR3 length: 15 residues. The CDR3 DNA sequence: TGTGCCAGCAGTTTTCCTCCCCCGGACAGATACGAGCAGTACTTC. It is translated as CASSFPPPDRYEQYF.

This clonotype has at least ten counts. This chain connects TRBV2 to TRBJ1-5, with D uncertain. This CDR3 region has 16 residues. The V and J ends lost 0 bases and 5 bases respectively, with 14 bases between them. CDR1 and CDR2 (germline): SNHLY, FYNNEI. The DNA of the CDR3 is TGTGCCAGCAGTGAAGCGATCCATCCCCCCTATCAGCCCCAGCATTTT. It codes for CASSEAIHPPYQPQHF.

This clonotype was seen at least ten times. This sequence joins TRBV5-6 and TRBJ1-1, with D maybe TRBD1 (6 bases). Deletions cut 3 bases from V and 6 bases from J, with 15 bases between. CDR1 and CDR2 from the germline V gene are SGHDT and YYEEEE. There are 14 residues in the CDR3. The CDR3 nucleotides are TGTGCCAGCAGCTCGGACGAGGGGGTTTCTGAAGCTTTCTTT. This sequence encodes CASSSDEGVSEAFF.

In its sample, this clonotype was seen many times. Here the CDR3 DNA reads TGTGCCAGCAGCTTAGAGACAGGGGGCCGCTACACCTTC. Translated: CASSLETGGRYTF. The rearrangement joins TRBV7-2 to TRBJ1-2; 10 bases match TRBD1. Germline trimming cut 1 base from V and 9 bases from J; bases unmatched to any gene: 2. This CDR3 spans 13 amino acids. Germline CDR1 is SGHTA and CDR2 is FQGNSA.